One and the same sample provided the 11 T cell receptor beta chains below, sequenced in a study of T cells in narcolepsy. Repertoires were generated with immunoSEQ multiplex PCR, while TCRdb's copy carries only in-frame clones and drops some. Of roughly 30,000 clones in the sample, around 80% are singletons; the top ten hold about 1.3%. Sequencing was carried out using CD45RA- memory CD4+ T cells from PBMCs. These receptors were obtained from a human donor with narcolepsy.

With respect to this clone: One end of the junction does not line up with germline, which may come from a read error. CDR3: CTSSLVSWNNEQFF. The CDR3 coding sequence is TGCACCAGCAGCTTGGTTTCTTGGAACAATGAGCAGTTCTTC. The chain uses TRBV5-1 and TRBJ2-1; D unclear. CDR1 and CDR2 from the germline V gene are SGHRS and YFSETQ. The CDR3 runs 14 residues.

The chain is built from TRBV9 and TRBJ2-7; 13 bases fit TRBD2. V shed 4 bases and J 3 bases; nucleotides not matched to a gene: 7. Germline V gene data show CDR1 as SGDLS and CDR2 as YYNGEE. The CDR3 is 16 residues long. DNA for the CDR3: TGTGCCAGCAGCCCCCGACTAGCGGGAGGACTCTACGAGCAGTACTTC. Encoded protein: CASSPRLAGGLYEQYF.

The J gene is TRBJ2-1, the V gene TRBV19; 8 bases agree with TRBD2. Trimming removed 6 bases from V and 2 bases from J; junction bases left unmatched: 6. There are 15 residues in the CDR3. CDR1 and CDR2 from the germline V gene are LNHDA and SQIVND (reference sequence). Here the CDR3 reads CASSQRESTYNEQFF. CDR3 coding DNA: TGTGCCAGTAGCCAGCGGGAGTCGACCTACAATGAGCAGTTCTTC.

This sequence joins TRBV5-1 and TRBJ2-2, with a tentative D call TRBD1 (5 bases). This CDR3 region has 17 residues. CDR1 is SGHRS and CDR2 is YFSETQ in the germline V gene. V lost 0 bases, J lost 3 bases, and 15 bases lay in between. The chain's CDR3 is CASSLDMNLRDTGELFF. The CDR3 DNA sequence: TGCGCCAGCAGCTTGGATATGAATCTCAGGGACACCGGGGAGCTGTTTTTT.

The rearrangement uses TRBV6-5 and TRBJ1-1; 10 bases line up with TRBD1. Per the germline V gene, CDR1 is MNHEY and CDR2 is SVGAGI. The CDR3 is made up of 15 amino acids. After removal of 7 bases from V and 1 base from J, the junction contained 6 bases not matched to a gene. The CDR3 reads CASKGRDRGNTEAFF. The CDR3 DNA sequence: TGTGCCAGCAAAGGACGGGACAGGGGGAACACTGAAGCTTTCTTT.

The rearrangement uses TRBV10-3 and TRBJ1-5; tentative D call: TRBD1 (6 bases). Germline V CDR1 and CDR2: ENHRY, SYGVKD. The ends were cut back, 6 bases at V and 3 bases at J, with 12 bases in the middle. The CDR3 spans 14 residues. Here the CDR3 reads CAISAGEANQPQHF. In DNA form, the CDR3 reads TGTGCCATCAGCGCAGGGGAGGCCAATCAGCCCCAGCATTTT.

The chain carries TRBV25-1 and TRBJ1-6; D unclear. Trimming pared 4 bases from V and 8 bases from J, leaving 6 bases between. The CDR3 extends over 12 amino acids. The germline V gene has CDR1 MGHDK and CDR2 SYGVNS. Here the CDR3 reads CASSGLYSPLHF. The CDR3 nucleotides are TGTGCCAGCAGTGGACTTTATTCACCCCTCCACTTT. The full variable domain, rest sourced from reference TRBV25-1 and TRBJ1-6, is EADIYQTPRYLVIGTGKKITLECSQTMGHDKMYWYQQDPGMELHLIHYSYGVNSTEKGDLSSESTVSRIRTEHFPLTLESARPSHTSQYLCASSGLYSPLHFGNGTRLTVT.

The CDR3 loop is CASSFGVVEGEQYF. The CDR3 DNA reads TGTGCCAGCAGCTTCGGTGTAGTAGAGGGAGAGCAGTACTTC. The chain joins TRBV5-4 to TRBJ2-7; perhaps TRBD2 as D (5 bases). V was trimmed by 2 bases and J by 7 bases, leaving 16 bases between them. CDR3 length: 14 residues. Germline-derived CDR1 and CDR2 are SGHNT and YYREEE (reference sequence).

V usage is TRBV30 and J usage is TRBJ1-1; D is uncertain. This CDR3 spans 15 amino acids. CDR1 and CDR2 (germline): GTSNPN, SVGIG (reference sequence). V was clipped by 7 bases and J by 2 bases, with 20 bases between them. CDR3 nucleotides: TGTGCCTCCCTCCGCCAAAGCGATAGAAACACTGAAGCTTTCTTT. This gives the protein CASLRQSDRNTEAFF.

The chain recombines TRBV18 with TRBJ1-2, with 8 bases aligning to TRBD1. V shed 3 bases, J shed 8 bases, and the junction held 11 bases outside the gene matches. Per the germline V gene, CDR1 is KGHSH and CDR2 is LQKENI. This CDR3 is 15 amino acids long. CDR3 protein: CASSPRQGTYDGYTF. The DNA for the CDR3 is TGTGCCAGCTCACCGAGACAGGGGACATATGACGGCTACACCTTC.

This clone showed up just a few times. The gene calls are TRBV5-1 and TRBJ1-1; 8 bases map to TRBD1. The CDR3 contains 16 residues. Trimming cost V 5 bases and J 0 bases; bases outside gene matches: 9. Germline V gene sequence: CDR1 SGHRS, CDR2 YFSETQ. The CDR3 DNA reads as TGCGCCAGCAGTATTACCGGGACAGGCTTGAACACTGAAGCTTTCTTT. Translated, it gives CASSITGTGLNTEAFF.